Here is one TCR beta chain with its context. The target antigen is unknown. The template was genomic DNA from peripheral blood, not RNA. This specimen comes from a study of T cell repertoires in aging, cancer and after chemotherapy. General study points: Compared with age-matched healthy donors, untreated hematological or solid cancer patients showed higher blood TCR clonality.

Germline CDR1 reads SGHDT; CDR2 reads YYEEEE. This CDR3 has 23 residues. After removal of 4 bases from V and 1 base from J, the junction contained 27 bases not matched to a gene. Rearranged V-D-J TRB sequences were amplified with a mixed TRB-A/B primer pool. MiXCR was run by TCRdb on the multiplex PCR reads, yielding one entry per CDR3 protein. The sample consists of more than 15,000 distinct CDR3 sequences, roughly 53% of them appearing once. Sample: blood. The rearrangement links TRBV5-6 to TRBJ2-3, with 10 bases matching TRBD2. The clonotype comes from a human donor in good health. The CDR3 here is CASSQEPTSGKGEGERGTDTQYF. CDR3 sequence (DNA): TGTGCCAGCAGCCAAGAACCAACTAGCGGGAAAGGCGAGGGCGAAAGGGGCACAGATACGCAGTATTTT.